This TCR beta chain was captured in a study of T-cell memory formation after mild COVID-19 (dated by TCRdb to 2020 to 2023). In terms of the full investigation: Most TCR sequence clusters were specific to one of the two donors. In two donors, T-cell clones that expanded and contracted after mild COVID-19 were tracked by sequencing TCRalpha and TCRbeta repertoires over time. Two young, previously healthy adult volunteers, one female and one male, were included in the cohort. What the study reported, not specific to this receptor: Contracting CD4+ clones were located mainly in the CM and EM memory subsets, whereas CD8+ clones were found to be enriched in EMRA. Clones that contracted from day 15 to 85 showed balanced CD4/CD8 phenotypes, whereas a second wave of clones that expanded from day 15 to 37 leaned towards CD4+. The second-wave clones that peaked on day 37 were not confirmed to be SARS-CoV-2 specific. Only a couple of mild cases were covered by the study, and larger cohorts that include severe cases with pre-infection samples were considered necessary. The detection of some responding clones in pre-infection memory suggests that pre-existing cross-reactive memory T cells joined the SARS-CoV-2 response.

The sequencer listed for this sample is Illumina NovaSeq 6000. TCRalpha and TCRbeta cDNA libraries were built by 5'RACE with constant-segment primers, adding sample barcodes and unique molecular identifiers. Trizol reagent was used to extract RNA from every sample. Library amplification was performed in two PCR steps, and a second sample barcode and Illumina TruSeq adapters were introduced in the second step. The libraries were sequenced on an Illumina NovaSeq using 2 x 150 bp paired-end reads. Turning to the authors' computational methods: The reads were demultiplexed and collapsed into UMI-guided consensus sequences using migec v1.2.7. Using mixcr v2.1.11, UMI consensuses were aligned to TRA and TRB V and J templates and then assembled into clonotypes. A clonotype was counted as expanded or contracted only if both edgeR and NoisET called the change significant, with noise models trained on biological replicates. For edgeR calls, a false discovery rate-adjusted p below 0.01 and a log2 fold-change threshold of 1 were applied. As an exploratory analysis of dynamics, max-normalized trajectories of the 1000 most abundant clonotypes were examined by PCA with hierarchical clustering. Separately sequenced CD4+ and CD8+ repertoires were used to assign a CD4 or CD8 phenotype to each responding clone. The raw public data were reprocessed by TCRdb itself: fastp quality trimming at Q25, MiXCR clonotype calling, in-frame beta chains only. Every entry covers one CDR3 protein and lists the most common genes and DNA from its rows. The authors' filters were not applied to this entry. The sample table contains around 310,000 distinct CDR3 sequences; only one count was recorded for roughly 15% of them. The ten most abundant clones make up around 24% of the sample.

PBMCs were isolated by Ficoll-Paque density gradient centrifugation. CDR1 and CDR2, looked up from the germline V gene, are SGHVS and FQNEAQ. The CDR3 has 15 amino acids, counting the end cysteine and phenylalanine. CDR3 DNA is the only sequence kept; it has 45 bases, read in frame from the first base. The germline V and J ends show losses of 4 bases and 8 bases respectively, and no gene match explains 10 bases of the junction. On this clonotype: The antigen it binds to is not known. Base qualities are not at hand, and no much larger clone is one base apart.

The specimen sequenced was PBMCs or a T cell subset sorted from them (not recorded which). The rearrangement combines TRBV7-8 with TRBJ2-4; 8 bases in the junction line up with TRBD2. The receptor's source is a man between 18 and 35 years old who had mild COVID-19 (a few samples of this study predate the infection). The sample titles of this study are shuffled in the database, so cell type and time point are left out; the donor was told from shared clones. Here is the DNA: TGTGCCAGCAGCTCCGGCGGGTCGGGAGGGGACATTCAGTACTTC. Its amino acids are CASSSGGSGGDIQYF.